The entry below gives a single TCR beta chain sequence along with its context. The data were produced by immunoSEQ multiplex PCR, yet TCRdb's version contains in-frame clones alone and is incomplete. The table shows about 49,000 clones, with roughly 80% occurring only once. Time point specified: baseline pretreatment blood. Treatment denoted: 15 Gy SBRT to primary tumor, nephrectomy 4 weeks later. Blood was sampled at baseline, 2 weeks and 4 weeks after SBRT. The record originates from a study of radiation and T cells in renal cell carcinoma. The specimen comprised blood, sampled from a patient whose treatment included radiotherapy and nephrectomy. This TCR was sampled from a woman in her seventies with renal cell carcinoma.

In DNA, the CDR3 is TGTGCCAGCAGCTTAGAAGGGGGGGTAGATACGCAGTATTTT. Translation: CASSLEGGVDTQYF. The J gene is TRBJ2-3, the V gene TRBV11-1, with a possible D match to TRBD2 (7 bases). V was trimmed by 1 base and J by 5 bases, leaving 10 bases between them. CDR3 length: 14 amino acids. The germline gives CDR1 SGHAT, CDR2 FQDESV (reference sequence).